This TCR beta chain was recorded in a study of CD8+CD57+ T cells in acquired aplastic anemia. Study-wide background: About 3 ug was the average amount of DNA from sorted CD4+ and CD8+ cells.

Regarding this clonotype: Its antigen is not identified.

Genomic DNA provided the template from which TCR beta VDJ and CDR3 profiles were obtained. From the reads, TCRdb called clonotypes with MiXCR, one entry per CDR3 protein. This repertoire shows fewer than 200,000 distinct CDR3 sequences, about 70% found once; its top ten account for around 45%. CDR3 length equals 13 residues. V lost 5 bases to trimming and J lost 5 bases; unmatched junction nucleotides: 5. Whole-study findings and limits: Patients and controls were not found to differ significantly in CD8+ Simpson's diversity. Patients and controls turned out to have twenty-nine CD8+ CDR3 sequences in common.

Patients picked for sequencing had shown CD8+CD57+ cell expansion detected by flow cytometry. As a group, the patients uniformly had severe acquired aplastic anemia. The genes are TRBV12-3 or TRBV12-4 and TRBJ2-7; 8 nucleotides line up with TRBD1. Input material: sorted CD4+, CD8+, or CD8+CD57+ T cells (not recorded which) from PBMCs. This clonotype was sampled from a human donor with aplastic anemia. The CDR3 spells CASSDRGSDEQYF. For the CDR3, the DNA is TGTGCCAGCAGTGACAGGGGAAGCGACGAGCAGTACTTC.